These 17 T cell receptor beta chains share one sample of origin, sequenced in a study of molecular identifiers for immune sequencing clone quantification. TCRdb re-analysed the PCR reads in MiXCR, keeping a single row per CDR3 protein. The sample holds some 580,000 distinct CDR3 sequences, about 25% seen once. The sequenced sample consisted of naive CD8+ T cells from blood, with Jurkat cell RNA spiked in. The subset is: FACS-sorted CD8+CD4-CCR7+CD45RA+ naive T cells. The receptors originated from a human donor in good health. Some libraries in this study had Jurkat cell RNA spiked in.

This clonotype appeared a few times. The chain combines TRBV20-1 with TRBJ2-7; TRBD1 might be the D (5 bases). This CDR3 region has 13 residues. The V gene's germline CDR1 is DFQATT and CDR2 SNEGSKA (reference sequence). Trimming pared 1 base from V and 1 base from J, leaving 8 bases between. The CDR3 bases are TGCAGTGCTAGAGTCCCAGGGTCCTACGAGCAGTACTTC. Its translation is CSARVPGSYEQYF.

In regard to this clonotype: This is likely a read error, given that the CDR3 carries no conserved phenylalanine or tryptophan at its end. The chain recombines TRBV30 with TRBJ2-7; the match to TRBD1 covers 7 bases. V dropped 4 bases and J dropped 4; count of bases not matched to a gene: 7. Germline V lookup: CDR1 GTSNPN, CDR2 SVGIG (reference sequence). This CDR3 is built from 13 residues. The CDR3 here is CAWILAGGYEQYL. The DNA for the CDR3 is TGTGCCTGGATTTTGGCAGGGGGTTACGAGCAGTACCTC.

This sequence joins TRBV13 and TRBJ2-3, with D possibly matching TRBD2 (6 bases). CDR1 PRHDT and CDR2 FYEKMQ come from the germline V gene (reference sequence). The CDR3 extends over 15 amino acids. The V end lost 5 bases, the J end lost 5 bases, and 17 bases lay between the germline ends. CDR3 residues: CASSQRAGSEDTQYF. The CDR3 nucleotides read TGTGCCAGCAGCCAGCGGGCGGGGTCGGAAGATACGCAGTATTTT.

V is TRBV15 and J is TRBJ2-7, with TRBD1 identical over 7 bases. CDR3 length equals 14 residues. Germline CDR1 is LNHNV and CDR2 is YYDKDF (reference sequence). J lost 4 bases, V lost 5 bases, and 8 bases had no gene match. DNA for the CDR3: TGTGCCACCAGCGGGGCCAGGGGGTTTTACGAGCAGTACTTC. This translates into CATSGARGFYEQYF. Based on the CDR3 plus reference TRBV15 and TRBJ2-7, the full variable domain is DAMVIQNPRYQVTQFGKPVTLSCSQTLNHNVMYWYQQKSSQAPKLLFHYYDKDFNNEADTPDNFQSRRPNTSFCFLDIRSPGLGDTAMYLCATSGARGFYEQYFGPGTRLTVT.

Points on this clonotype: It may be a read error: a sequence one base away is much more abundant. The missing conserved phenylalanine or tryptophan at the end of this CDR3 makes a read error likely. This rearrangement joins TRBV20-1 to TRBJ2-3, with 11 bases matching TRBD2. The V gene end was trimmed by 2 bases and the J gene end by 6 bases; junction bases not matched to a gene: 10. The CDR3 spans 16 residues. Germline assignment: CDR1 DFQATT and CDR2 SNEGSKA (reference sequence). CDR3 region: CSARFSGLAGPDTQYS. The CDR3, as DNA: TGCAGTGCTAGATTCTCCGGACTAGCGGGTCCGGATACGCAGTATTCT.

This clonotype was counted ten times or more. The genes are TRBV20-1 and TRBJ2-7, with D tentatively TRBD2 (5 bases). CDR1 is DFQATT, CDR2 SNEGSKA, per germline (reference sequence). The CDR3 spans 13 residues. Trimming removed 1 base at V and 0 bases at J, with 7 bases between. The CDR3 sequence is CSARAGYSYEQYF. The DNA of the CDR3 is TGCAGTGCTAGAGCGGGATACTCCTACGAGCAGTACTTC.

The chain joins TRBV4-3 to TRBJ2-7, with D maybe TRBD2 (7 bases). Germline V gene lookup returns CDR1 LGHNA and CDR2 YSLEER. Trimming shortened V by 0 bases and J by 2 bases, and 11 bases separated the two germline ends. There are 15 residues in the CDR3. CDR3 protein: CASSQDQGGAYEQYF. The CDR3 nucleotides are TGCGCCAGCAGCCAAGATCAAGGGGGGGCCTACGAGCAGTACTTC.

This clonotype was counted ten times or more. The chain carries TRBV7-2 and TRBJ2-1, with D maybe TRBD2 (5 bases). Germline CDR1 is SGHTA and CDR2 is FQGNSA. This CDR3 region has 13 residues. The V gene lost 2 bases and the J gene lost 9 bases, with 11 bases spanning the gap. The CDR3 nucleotides read TGTGCCAGCAGCTTATTCGGGATCCCTGAGCAGTTCTTC. It codes for CASSLFGIPEQFF.

The table lists this clonotype with many counts. The chain uses TRBV7-8 and TRBJ1-1, with D unclear. V lost 1 base and J 3 bases, leaving 9 bases between the germline ends. Germline-derived CDR1 and CDR2 are SGHVS and FQNEAQ. The CDR3 is 14 amino acids. CDR3 in amino acids: CASSLVVGDTEAFF. CDR3 DNA sequence: TGTGCCAGCAGCTTAGTTGTGGGAGACACTGAAGCTTTCTTT.

On this clonotype itself: A much larger clone lies one base from this, so it may be a read error. The chain links TRBV4-2 to TRBJ2-1; 9 bases are shared with TRBD1. Germline values: CDR1 LGHNA, CDR2 YNFKEQ. The CDR3 is 17 residues long. CDR3 bases: TGTACCAGCAGCCAAGATGGTTGGGACAGGGCTGGGAATGAGCAGTTCTTC. Amino acid sequence: CTSSQDGWDRAGNEQFF.

This rearrangement joins TRBV7-9 to TRBJ2-1; tentatively, D is TRBD2 (6 bases). CDR1 is SEHNR and CDR2 is FQNEAQ in the germline V gene (reference sequence). V lost 5 bases and J 0 bases, leaving 14 bases between the germline ends. CDR3 size: 16 residues. The CDR3 loop reads CASSRGYGSSYNEQFF. DNA for the CDR3: TGTGCCAGCAGCCGGGGTTACGGGAGCTCCTACAATGAGCAGTTCTTC.

This clonotype was counted only a few times. The chain is built from TRBV10-3 and TRBJ2-7; 12 nucleotides agree with TRBD2. This CDR3 is 14 amino acids long. The trim removed 2 bases at V and 4 bases at J, leaving 0 bases unmatched. The germline CDR1 and CDR2 sequences are ENHRY and SYGVKD. CDR3 residues: CAISEGTSGYEQYF. CDR3 coding DNA: TGTGCCATCAGTGAGGGGACTAGCGGGTACGAGCAGTACTTC.

Comments on this clonotype: A much larger clone differs from this one at a single base, so this may be a read error. The CDR3 loop reads CASSLSAPQGWGEALF. The CDR3 DNA follows: TGTGCCAGCAGTTTATCGGCCCCCCAGGGATGGGGTGAAGCTCTCTTT. The gene calls are TRBV27 and TRBJ1-1, with D possibly matching TRBD1 (5 bases). The CDR3 consists of 16 residues. Looked up from germline, CDR1 is MNHEY and CDR2 is SMNVEV (reference sequence).

At least ten counts were recorded for this clonotype. The gene calls are TRBV7-9 and TRBJ1-1; 8 bases fit TRBD1. This CDR3 has 15 residues. Unmatched junction bases numbered 9, after V lost 5 bases and J lost 4 bases. CDR1 SEHNR and CDR2 FQNEAQ come from the germline V gene (reference sequence). The CDR3 coding sequence is TGTGCCAGCAGCCCTGTGACAGGGGTACTCACTGAAGCTTTCTTT. Its protein product is CASSPVTGVLTEAFF.

This clonotype was recorded a few times. This sequence joins TRBV5-6 and TRBJ2-5, with TRBD1 matching over 9 bases. The CDR3 consists of 19 residues. Unmatched junction bases numbered 19, after V lost 2 bases and J lost 5 bases. Germline V gene lookup returns CDR1 SGHDT and CDR2 YYEEEE. In DNA form, the CDR3 reads TGTGCCAGCAGCTTTTGGGCCCGATGGGACAGGGACGGTGGGGAGACCCAGTACTTC. Translation gives CASSFWARWDRDGGETQYF.

The table lists this clonotype with a few counts. This chain joins TRBV4-1 and TRBJ2-2, with 8 positions matching TRBD2. The V gene's germline CDR1 is MGHRA and CDR2 YSYEKL. The V and J ends lost 1 base and 6 bases, in that order; junction bases with no gene match: 10. This CDR3 is built from 17 residues. CDR3 loop: CASSQVRYGGAAGELFF. CDR3 nucleotide sequence: TGCGCCAGCAGCCAAGTTCGATACGGGGGGGCAGCCGGGGAGCTGTTTTTT.

This clonotype was found many times. The CDR3, as DNA: TGTGCCAGCAGCTACCAGGACAGCCGTATTACCTACGATTGGCAGTACTTC. It encodes CASSYQDSRITYDWQYF. The chain is built from TRBV7-2 and TRBJ2-7; possible D gene TRBD1, 6 bases. V dropped 4 bases and J dropped 9 bases, with 28 bases sitting between them. This CDR3 region has 17 residues. Per germline, CDR1 SGHTA and CDR2 FQGNSA.